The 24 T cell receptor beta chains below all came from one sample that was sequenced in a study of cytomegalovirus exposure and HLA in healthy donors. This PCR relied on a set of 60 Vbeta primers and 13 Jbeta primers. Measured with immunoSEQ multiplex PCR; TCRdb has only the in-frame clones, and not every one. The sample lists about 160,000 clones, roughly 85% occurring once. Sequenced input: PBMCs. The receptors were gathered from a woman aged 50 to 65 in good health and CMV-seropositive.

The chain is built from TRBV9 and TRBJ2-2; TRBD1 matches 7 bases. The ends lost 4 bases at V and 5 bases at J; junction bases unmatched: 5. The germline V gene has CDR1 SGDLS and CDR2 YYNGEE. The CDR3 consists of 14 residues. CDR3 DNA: TGTGCCAGCAGCCCGGGACAGTCGACCGGGGAGCTGTTTTTT. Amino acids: CASSPGQSTGELFF.

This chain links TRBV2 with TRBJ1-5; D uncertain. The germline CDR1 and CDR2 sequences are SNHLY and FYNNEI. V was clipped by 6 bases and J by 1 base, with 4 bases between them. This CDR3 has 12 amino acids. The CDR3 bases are TGTGCCAGCAGCCTCAGCAATCAGCCCCAGCATTTT. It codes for CASSLSNQPQHF.

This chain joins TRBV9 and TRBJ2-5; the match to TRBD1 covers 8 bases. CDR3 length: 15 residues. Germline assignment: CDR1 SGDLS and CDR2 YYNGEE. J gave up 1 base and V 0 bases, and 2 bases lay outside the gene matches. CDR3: CASSVGTGLQETQYF. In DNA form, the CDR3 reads TGTGCCAGCAGCGTAGGGACAGGGCTCCAAGAGACCCAGTACTTC. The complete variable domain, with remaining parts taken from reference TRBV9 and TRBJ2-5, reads DSGVTQTPKHLITATGQRVTLRCSPRSGDLSVYWYQQSLDQGLQFLIQYYNGEERAKGNILERFSAQQFPDLHSELNLSSLELGDSALYFCASSVGTGLQETQYFGPGTRLLVL.

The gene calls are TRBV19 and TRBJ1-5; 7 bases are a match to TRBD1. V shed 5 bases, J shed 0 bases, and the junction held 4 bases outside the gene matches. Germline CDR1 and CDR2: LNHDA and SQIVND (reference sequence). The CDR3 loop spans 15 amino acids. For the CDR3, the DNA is TGTGCCAGTAGTCAGACAGGGCATAGCAATCAGCCCCAGCATTTT. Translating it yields CASSQTGHSNQPQHF.

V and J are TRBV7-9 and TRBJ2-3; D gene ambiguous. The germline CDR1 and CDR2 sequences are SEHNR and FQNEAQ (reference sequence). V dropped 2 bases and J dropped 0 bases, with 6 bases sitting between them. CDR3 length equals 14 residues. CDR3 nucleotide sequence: TGTGCCAGCAGCTTATCCCTAAGCACAGATACGCAGTATTTT. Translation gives CASSLSLSTDTQYF.

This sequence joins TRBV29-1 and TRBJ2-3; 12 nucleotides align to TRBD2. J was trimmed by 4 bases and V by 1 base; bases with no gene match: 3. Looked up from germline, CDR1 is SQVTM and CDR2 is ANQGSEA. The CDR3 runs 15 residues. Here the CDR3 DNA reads TGCAGCGTTGAAGGACTAGCGGGAGTTTCAGATACGCAGTATTTT. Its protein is CSVEGLAGVSDTQYF.

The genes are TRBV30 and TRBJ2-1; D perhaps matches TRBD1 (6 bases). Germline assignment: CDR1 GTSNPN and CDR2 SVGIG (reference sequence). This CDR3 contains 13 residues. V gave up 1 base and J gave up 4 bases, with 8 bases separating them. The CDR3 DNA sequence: TGTGCCTGGAGTGACAGGGTGTACAATGAGCAGTTCTTC. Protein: CAWSDRVYNEQFF.

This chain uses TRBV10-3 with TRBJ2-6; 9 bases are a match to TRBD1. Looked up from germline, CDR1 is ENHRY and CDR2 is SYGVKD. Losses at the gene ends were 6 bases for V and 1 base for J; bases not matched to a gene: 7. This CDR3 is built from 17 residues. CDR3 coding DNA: TGTGCCATCAGGGGAGACGGACAGGGGTCTGGGGCCAACGTCCTGACTTTC. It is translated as CAIRGDGQGSGANVLTF.

The CDR3 is CASSRSSAGGGYTF. DNA of the CDR3: TGTGCCAGCAGCCGTAGTTCTGCCGGGGGTGGCTACACCTTC. The chain links TRBV27 to TRBJ1-2; the D gene is possibly TRBD1 (5 bases). Looked up from germline, CDR1 is MNHEY and CDR2 is SMNVEV (reference sequence). This CDR3 has 14 residues. V lost 6 bases and J 7 bases, leaving 18 bases between the germline ends.

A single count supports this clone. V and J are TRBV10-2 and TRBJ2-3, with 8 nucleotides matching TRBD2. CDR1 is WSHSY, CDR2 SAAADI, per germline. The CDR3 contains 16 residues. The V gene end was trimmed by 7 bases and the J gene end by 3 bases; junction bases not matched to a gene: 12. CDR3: CASKKRAGVGTDTQYF. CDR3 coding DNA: TGCGCCAGCAAAAAACGAGCGGGAGTCGGGACAGATACGCAGTATTTT.

The CDR3 DNA sequence: TGTGCCAGCAGCGGTCGGGTTGGAGAGACCCAGTACTTC. Translating gives CASSGRVGETQYF. The chain links TRBV5-8 to TRBJ2-5; D gene ambiguous. Per the germline V gene, CDR1 is SGHTS and CDR2 is YDEGEE. V shed 4 bases and J shed 4 bases, with 11 bases lying between them. This CDR3 is built from 13 residues.

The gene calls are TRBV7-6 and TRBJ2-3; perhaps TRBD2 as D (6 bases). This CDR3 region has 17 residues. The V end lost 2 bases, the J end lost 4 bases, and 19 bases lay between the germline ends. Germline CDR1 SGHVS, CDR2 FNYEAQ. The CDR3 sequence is CASSLLTPASVSDTQYF. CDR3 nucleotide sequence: TGTGCCAGCAGCTTATTGACTCCGGCTAGCGTGTCAGATACGCAGTATTTT.

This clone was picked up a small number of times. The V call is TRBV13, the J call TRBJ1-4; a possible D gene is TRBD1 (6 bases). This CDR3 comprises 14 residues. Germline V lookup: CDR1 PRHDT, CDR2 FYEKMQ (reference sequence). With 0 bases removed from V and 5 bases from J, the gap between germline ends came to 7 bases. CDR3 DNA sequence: TGTGCCAGCAGCTTAGGTCAGGGGAATGAAAAACTGTTTTTT. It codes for CASSLGQGNEKLFF.

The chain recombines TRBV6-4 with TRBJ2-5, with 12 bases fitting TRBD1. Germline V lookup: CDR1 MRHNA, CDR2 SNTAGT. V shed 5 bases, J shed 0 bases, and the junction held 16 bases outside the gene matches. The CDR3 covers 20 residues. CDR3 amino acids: CASSNPPGQGAKGYQETQYF. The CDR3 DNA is TGTGCCAGCAGTAATCCCCCGGGACAGGGGGCCAAGGGGTACCAAGAGACCCAGTACTTC.

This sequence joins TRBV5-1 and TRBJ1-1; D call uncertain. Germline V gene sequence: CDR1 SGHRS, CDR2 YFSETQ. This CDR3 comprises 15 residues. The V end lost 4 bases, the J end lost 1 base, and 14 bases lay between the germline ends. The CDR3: CASSELGFGNTEAFF. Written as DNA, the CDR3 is TGCGCCAGCAGCGAGCTCGGGTTCGGGAACACTGAAGCTTTCTTT.

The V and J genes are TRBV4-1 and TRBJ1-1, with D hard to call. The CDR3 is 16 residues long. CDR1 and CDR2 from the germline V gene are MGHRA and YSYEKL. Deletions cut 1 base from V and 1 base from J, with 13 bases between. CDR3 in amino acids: CASSQGLSLSNTEAFF. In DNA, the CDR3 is TGCGCCAGCAGCCAAGGTCTCTCACTATCGAACACTGAAGCTTTCTTT.

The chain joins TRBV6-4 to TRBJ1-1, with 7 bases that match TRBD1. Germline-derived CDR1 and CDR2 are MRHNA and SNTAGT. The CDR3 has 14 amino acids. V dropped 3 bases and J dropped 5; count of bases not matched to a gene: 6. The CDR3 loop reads CASSENRGQTEAFF. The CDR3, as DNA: TGTGCCAGCAGTGAGAACAGGGGCCAAACTGAAGCTTTCTTT.

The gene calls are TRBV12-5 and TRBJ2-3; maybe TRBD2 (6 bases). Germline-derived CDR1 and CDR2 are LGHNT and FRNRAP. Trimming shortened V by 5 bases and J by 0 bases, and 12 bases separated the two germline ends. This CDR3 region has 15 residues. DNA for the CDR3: TGTGCTAGTGGTGCAGGGACTTATAGCACAGATACGCAGTATTTT. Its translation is CASGAGTYSTDTQYF.

The CDR3 protein is CASSPGTGDGVLAFF. The CDR3 coding sequence is TGTGCCAGCAGCCCGGGGACAGGGGATGGAGTGCTGGCTTTCTTT. The chain carries TRBV5-4 and TRBJ1-1, with 10 bases aligning to TRBD1. Trimming took 4 bases from V and 11 from J; bases not matched to a gene: 14. Germline loops: CDR1 SGHNT, CDR2 YYREEE (reference sequence). CDR3 length: 15 amino acids.

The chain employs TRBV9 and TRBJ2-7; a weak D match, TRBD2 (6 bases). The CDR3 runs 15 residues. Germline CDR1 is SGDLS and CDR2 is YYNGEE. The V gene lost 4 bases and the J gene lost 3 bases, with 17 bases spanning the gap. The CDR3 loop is CASSPLGRGFYEQYF. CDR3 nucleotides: TGTGCCAGCAGCCCCCTGGGGCGGGGTTTCTACGAGCAGTACTTC.

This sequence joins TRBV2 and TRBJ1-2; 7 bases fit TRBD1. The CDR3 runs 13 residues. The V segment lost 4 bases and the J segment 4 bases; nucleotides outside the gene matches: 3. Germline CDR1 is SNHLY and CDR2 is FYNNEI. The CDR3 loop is CASSGDSGYGYTF. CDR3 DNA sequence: TGTGCCAGCAGTGGGGACAGCGGCTATGGCTACACCTTC.

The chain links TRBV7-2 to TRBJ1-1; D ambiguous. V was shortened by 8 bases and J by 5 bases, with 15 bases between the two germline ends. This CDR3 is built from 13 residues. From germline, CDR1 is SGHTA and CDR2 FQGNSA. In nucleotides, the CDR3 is TGTGCCAGCTGTGCAGGCTCAGGAACTGAAGCTTTCTTT. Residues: CASCAGSGTEAFF. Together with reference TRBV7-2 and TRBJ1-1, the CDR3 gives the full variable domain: GAGVSQSPSNKVTEKGKDVELRCDPISGHTALYWYRQSLGQGLEFLIYFQGNSAPDKSGLPSDRFSAERTGGSVSTLTIQRTQQEDSAVYLCASCAGSGTEAFFGQGTRLTVV.

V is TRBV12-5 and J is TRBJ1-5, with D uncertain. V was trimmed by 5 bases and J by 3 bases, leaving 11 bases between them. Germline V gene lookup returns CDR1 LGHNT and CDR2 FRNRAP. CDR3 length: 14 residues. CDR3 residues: CASGLEIDNQPQHF. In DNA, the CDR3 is TGTGCTAGTGGTCTAGAAATTGACAATCAGCCCCAGCATTTT.

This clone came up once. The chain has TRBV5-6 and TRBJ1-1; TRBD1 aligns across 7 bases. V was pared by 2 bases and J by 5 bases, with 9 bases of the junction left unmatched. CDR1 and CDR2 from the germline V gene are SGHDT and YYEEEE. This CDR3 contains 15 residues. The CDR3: CASSFKGQGGTEAFF. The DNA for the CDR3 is TGTGCCAGCAGCTTTAAGGGGCAGGGGGGAACTGAAGCTTTCTTT.